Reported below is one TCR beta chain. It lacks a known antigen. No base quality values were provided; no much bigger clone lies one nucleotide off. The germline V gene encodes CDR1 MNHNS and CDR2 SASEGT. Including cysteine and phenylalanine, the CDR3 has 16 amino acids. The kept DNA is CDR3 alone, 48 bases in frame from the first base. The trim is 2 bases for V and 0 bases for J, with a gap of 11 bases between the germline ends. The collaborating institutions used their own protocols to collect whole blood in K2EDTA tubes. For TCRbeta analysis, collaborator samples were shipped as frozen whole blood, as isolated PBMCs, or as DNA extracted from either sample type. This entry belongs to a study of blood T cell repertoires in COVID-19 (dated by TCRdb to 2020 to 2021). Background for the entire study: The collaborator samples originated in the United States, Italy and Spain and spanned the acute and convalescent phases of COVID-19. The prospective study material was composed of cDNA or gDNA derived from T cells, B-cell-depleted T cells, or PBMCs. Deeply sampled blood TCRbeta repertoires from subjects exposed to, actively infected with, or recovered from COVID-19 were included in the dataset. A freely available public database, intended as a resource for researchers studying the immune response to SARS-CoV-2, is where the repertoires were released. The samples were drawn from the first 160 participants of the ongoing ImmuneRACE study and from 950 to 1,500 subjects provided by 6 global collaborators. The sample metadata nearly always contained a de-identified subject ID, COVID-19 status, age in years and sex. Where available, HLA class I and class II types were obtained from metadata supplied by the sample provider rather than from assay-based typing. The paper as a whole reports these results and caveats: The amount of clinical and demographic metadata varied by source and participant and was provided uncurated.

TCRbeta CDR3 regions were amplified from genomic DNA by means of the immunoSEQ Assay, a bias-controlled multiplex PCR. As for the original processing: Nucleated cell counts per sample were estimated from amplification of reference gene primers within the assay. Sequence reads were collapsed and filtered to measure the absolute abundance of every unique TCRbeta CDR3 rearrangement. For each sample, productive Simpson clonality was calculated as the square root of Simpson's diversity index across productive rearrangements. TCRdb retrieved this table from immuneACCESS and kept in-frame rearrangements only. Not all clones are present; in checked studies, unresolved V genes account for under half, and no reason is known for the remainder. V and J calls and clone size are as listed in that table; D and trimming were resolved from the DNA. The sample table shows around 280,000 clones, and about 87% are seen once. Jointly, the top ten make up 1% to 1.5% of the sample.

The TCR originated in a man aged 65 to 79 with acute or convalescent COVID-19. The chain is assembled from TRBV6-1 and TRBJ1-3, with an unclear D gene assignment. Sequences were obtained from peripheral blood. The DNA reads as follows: TGTGCCAGCAGTGAATTCGACTTGAGCTCTGGAAACACCATATATTTT. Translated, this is CASSEFDLSSGNTIYF.